One T cell receptor beta chain is described in this entry. This entry is derived from a study of blood T cell repertoires in COVID-19. The method was immunoSEQ multiplex PCR; TCRdb's version includes in-frame clones alone and lacks a portion of them. Among 100,000 to 150,000 clones, about 86% were seen once, and the ten largest hold 3.8%. The germline gives CDR1 LNHNV, CDR2 YYDKDF (reference sequence). Trimming took 7 bases from V and 3 from J; bases not matched to a gene: 8. The CDR3 totals 14 residues. The chain employs TRBV15 and TRBJ2-5, with 7 positions matching TRBD2. The sequence derives from a woman aged 50 to 60 with acute or convalescent COVID-19. The sequencing sample was made of peripheral blood. Here the CDR3 DNA reads TGTGCCACCACCCCCGGCGGGAGAAAAGAGACCCAGTACTTC. This codes for CATTPGGRKETQYF.